The 14 T cell receptor beta chains below all came from one sample that was sequenced in a study of regulatory T cells in long-lasting Graves disease. As for time point: persistent/refractory GD, antithyroid drugs over 5 years with positive TRAb. Isolated PBMC RNA provided the starting material for the TCR library. Arm-PCR of CDR3 regions and iRepertoire HTBI primers were used to build TCR beta libraries. TCRdb passed the multiplex PCR reads through MiXCR, listing each CDR3 protein once. The top ten clones hold less than 35% of a sample with 300,000 to 350,000 distinct CDR3 sequences, around 20% of them seen once. The starting material was peripheral blood mononuclear cells (PBMCs), obtained when the disease was refractory, from a patient treated with antithyroid drugs. The source of these receptors is a female donor with Graves disease.

Many counts were recorded for this clonotype. The rearrangement uses TRBV3-1 and TRBJ1-1; D is uncertain. Germline lookup yields CDR1 LGHDT and CDR2 YNNKEL (reference sequence). V dropped 0 bases and J dropped 8 bases, with 16 bases sitting between them. The CDR3 is made up of 15 amino acids. CDR3: CASSQDLGQLREAFF. For the CDR3, the DNA is TGTGCCAGCAGCCAAGATCTTGGGCAACTGCGAGAAGCTTTCTTT.

The chain joins TRBV5-1 to TRBJ2-7; the D gene is possibly TRBD1 (6 bases). The CDR3 is 15 amino acids. V was pared by 2 bases and J by 1 base, with 13 bases between. CDR1 is SGHRS and CDR2 is YFSETQ in the germline V gene. CDR3 nucleotide sequence: TGCGCCAGCAGCTTAAGTTCCGGACAGTCCTACGAGCAGTACTTC. Encoded protein: CASSLSSGQSYEQYF.

V is TRBV18 and J is TRBJ2-7, with 7 bases identical to TRBD1. J lost 3 bases, V lost 3 bases, and 5 bases had no gene match. This CDR3 is built from 14 residues. Germline V gives CDR1 KGHSH, CDR2 LQKENI. The CDR3 region has the DNA TGTGCCAGCTCACCCGGACAGGCTCTCTACGAGCAGTACTTC. Its protein product is CASSPGQALYEQYF.

The V call is TRBV4-1, the J call TRBJ2-5, with D maybe TRBD1 (5 bases). The germline V gene has CDR1 MGHRA and CDR2 YSYEKL. The V and J ends lost 1 base and 4 bases respectively, with 13 bases between them. The CDR3 has 15 residues. The CDR3: CASSQGTGLGETQYF. The CDR3 DNA is TGCGCCAGCAGCCAAGGTACAGGCCTCGGAGAGACCCAGTACTTC.

This clonotype was counted only a few times. The rearrangement links TRBV6-1 to TRBJ1-1; possible D gene TRBD1, 6 bases. Between the trimmed V and J ends, which lost 4 bases and 4 bases, there was a span of 16 bases. Germline-derived CDR1 and CDR2 are MNHNS and SASEGT. The CDR3 has 15 residues. The CDR3 loop is CASSVKGGGVTEAFF. The CDR3 DNA is TGTGCCAGCAGTGTAAAGGGGGGCGGGGTCACTGAAGCTTTCTTT.

Many counts were recorded for this clonotype. The chain couples TRBV28 to TRBJ2-7, with D possibly being TRBD2 (5 bases). The V gene lost 1 base and the J gene lost 4 bases, with 17 bases spanning the gap. Per germline, CDR1 MDHEN and CDR2 SYDVKM. The CDR3 is 16 amino acids. The CDR3 nucleotides read TGTGCCAGCAGTTTATCCCCTTGGCTAGCTAGTTACGAGCAGTACTTC. Protein: CASSLSPWLASYEQYF. The whole variable domain, remainder taken from reference TRBV28 and TRBJ2-7, is DVKVTQSSRYLVKRTGEKVFLECVQDMDHENMFWYRQDPGLGLRLIYFSYDVKMKEKGDIPEGYSVSREKKERFSLILESASTNQTSMYLCASSLSPWLASYEQYFGPGTRLTVT.

The CDR3 DNA is TGTGCCAGCAGCTTAGGACTGGGTGATACGCAGTATTTT. It encodes CASSLGLGDTQYF. This chain links TRBV13 with TRBJ2-3; D is unresolved. Germline CDR1 is PRHDT and CDR2 is FYEKMQ (reference sequence). The CDR3 contains 13 residues. V was pared by 0 bases and J by 6 bases, with 7 bases between.

Regarding this clonotype: The likely explanation is a read error, given a far larger clone one base away. The chain has TRBV7-9 and TRBJ2-7; 9 bases fit TRBD2. CDR3 length: 13 amino acids. Germline CDR1 reads SEHNR; CDR2 reads FQNEAQ (reference sequence). The CDR3 loop reads CASRAGGLEAQYF. CDR3 in DNA: TGTGCGTCGCGGGCGGGAGGGTTAGAGGCCCAGTACTTC.

The chain has TRBV27 and TRBJ1-6; 7 positions match TRBD1. Germline V CDR1 and CDR2: MNHEY, SMNVEV (reference sequence). CDR3 size: 14 residues. J lost 7 bases, V lost 6 bases, and 6 bases had no gene match. The CDR3 nucleotides are TGTGCCAGCAGCCAGGGACAGCCCAATTCACCCCTCCACTTT. It specifies CASSQGQPNSPLHF.

This clonotype was seen ten or more times. The V call is TRBV5-1, the J call TRBJ1-1, with 9 bases matching TRBD1. V shed 7 bases, J shed 5 bases, and the junction held 6 bases outside the gene matches. The CDR3 is 13 amino acids. The germline V gene encodes CDR1 SGHRS and CDR2 YFSETQ. The CDR3 DNA reads as TGCGCCAGCGGCCGGGACAGGGTGACTGAAGCTTTCTTT. Protein sequence: CASGRDRVTEAFF. Complete variable domain (other parts from reference TRBV5-1 and TRBJ1-1): KAGVTQTPRYLIKTRGQQVTLSCSPISGHRSVSWYQQTPGQGLQFLFEYFSETQRNKGNFPGRFSGRQFSNSRSEMNVSTLELGDSALYLCASGRDRVTEAFFGQGTRLTVV.

This clonotype was seen a handful of times. A read error is possible here, since a much larger clone lies one base away. The chain joins TRBV6-5 to TRBJ1-1; maybe TRBD1 (5 bases). This CDR3 has 14 residues. Germline V lookup: CDR1 MNHEY, CDR2 SVGAGI. Trimming shortened V by 2 bases and J by 0 bases, and 7 bases separated the two germline ends. The CDR3 DNA sequence: TGTGCCAGCAGTTACCGGGGGGTGAACACTGAAGCTTTCTTT. It codes for CASSYRGVNTEAFF.

The V and J genes are TRBV2 and TRBJ2-5, with TRBD1 as a possible D gene (6 bases). Trimming stripped 5 bases from V and 2 bases from J, with 18 bases between. In germline, CDR1 is SNHLY, CDR2 FYNNEI. The CDR3 loop spans 16 amino acids. CDR3 in amino acids: CASSLGARGWQETQYF. In DNA, the CDR3 is TGTGCCAGCAGTTTAGGGGCTAGGGGGTGGCAAGAGACCCAGTACTTC.

This clonotype was observed many times. The chain employs TRBV5-5 and TRBJ1-5, with 9 positions matching TRBD1. V trimming: 4 bases; J trimming: 0 bases; junction bases outside the gene matches: 5. This CDR3 contains 16 residues. Germline assignment: CDR1 SGHKS and CDR2 YYEKEE (reference sequence). The CDR3 loop reads CASSRTGGYSNQPQHF. The CDR3 DNA is TGTGCCAGCAGCAGAACAGGGGGCTATAGCAATCAGCCCCAGCATTTT. Full variable domain (outside the CDR3, taken from reference TRBV5-5 and TRBJ1-5): DAGVTQSPTHLIKTRGQQVTLRCSPISGHKSVSWYQQVLGQGPQFIFQYYEKEERGRGNFPDRFSARQFPNYSSELNVNALLLGDSALYLCASSRTGGYSNQPQHFGDGTRLSIL.

This clonotype was picked up many times. The chain has TRBV6-1 and TRBJ1-5; D is unclear. Germline CDR1 MNHNS, CDR2 SASEGT. V was clipped by 4 bases and J by 0 bases, with 4 bases between them. CDR3 length equals 13 residues. The CDR3 here is CASSVYSNQPQHF. The CDR3 DNA reads TGTGCCAGCAGTGTATATAGCAATCAGCCCCAGCATTTT.